A selection of T cell receptor beta chains follows, all from one sample in a study of regulatory T cells in long-lasting Graves disease. Each CDR3 protein is one row after TCRdb ran MiXCR on the multiplex PCR reads. The table lists hundreds of thousands of distinct CDR3 sequences, approximately 15% of them singletons. Separately, the same data were catalogued under a study of T cells in Graves' hyperthyroidism and ophthalmopathy.

The starting material was peripheral blood mononuclear cells (PBMCs), obtained at new diagnosis, from a patient treated with antithyroid drugs. Every receptor here comes from a woman under 40 with Graves disease. CDR3s include the opening cysteine and the closing phenylalanine or tryptophan. The D gene is left open where the match is weak. The size of a clone is reported for some rows only, either as once, few or many, or as a class for expanded clones.

J gene,D gene,clone size,V gene,CDR3 protein,CDR3 DNA
TRBJ2-3,TRBD1,few,TRBV10-3,CAIKGTGNTDTQYF,TGTGCCATCAAAGGGACAGGGAACACAGATACGCAGTATTTT
TRBJ1-1,.,.,TRBV3-1,CASSPSSITEAFF,TGTGCCAGCAGCCCTAGTTCGATCACTGAAGCTTTCTTT
TRBJ1-5,.,few,TRBV28,CASSLLVRDIADQPQHF,TGTGCCAGCAGTTTATTAGTCAGGGACATAGCGGATCAGCCCCAGCATTTT
TRBJ2-2,TRBD2,.,TRBV20-1,CSARNREGIGELFF,TGCAGTGCGAGAAATCGGGAGGGCATCGGGGAGCTGTTTTTT
TRBJ2-4,.,.,TRBV5-1,CASSSGPRSVLKNIQYF,TGCGCCAGCAGCTCCGGTCCCCGATCTGTTCTCAAAAACATTCAGTACTTC
TRBJ2-7,TRBD2,many,TRBV27,CASSLSWGGAYEQYF,TGTGCCAGCAGTTTATCCTGGGGGGGAGCCTACGAGCAGTACTTC
TRBJ2-1,.,few,TRBV4-1,CASSQDLQLPFNEQFF,TGCGCCAGCAGCCAAGATCTACAGCTCCCCTTCAATGAGCAGTTCTTC
TRBJ1-6,.,few,TRBV9,CASSVVAVNSPLHF,TGTGCCAGCAGCGTAGTGGCAGTTAATTCACCCCTCCACTTT
TRBJ1-6,.,many,TRBV7-2,CASSSGFNSPLHF,TGTGCCAGCAGCTCCGGATTTAATTCACCCCTCCACTTT
TRBJ1-1,.,many,TRBV5-1,CASNPQGATEAFF,TGCGCCAGCAACCCCCAGGGAGCCACTGAAGCTTTCTTT
TRBJ2-7,TRBD1,few,TRBV5-5,CASSLEGQGVHKQYF,TGTGCCAGCAGCTTGGAGGGACAGGGGGTCCACAAGCAGTACTTC
TRBJ2-3,.,.,TRBV19,CASSIVQDTQYF,TGTGCCAGTAGTATAGTTCAAGATACGCAGTATTTT
TRBJ1-5,.,many,TRBV6-1,CASKRWDPTDQPQHF,TGTGCCAGCAAACGGTGGGACCCAACGGATCAGCCCCAGCATTTT
TRBJ1-1,TRBD1,.,TRBV19,CASRDRGLTSNTEAFF,TGTGCCTCGAGGGACAGGGGGCTTACGTCGAACACTGAAGCTTTCTTT
TRBJ1-4,.,.,TRBV20-1,CSAGRTGATNEKLFF,TGCAGTGCTGGGAGGACGGGCGCAACTAATGAAAAACTGTTTTTT
TRBJ1-5,TRBD1,many,TRBV12-3/TRBV12-4,CASGEGASNQPQHF,TGTGCCAGCGGGGAGGGGGCTAGCAATCAGCCCCAGCATTTT
TRBJ1-2,TRBD1,few,TRBV27,CASRQGRYYGYTF,TGTGCCAGTCGACAGGGGAGGTACTATGGCTACACCTTC